The 19 T cell receptor beta chains below were found in one sample sequenced in a study of OX40 agonist ivuxolimab in advanced cancers. The table came from immunoSEQ multiplex PCR; TCRdb's copy has only in-frame clones and leaves some out. The repertoire holds around 49,000 clones, with around nine tenths as singletons. Specimen: CD4+ or CD8+ T cells sorted from blood, collected in a trial of the OX40 agonist ivuxolimab. These TCRs come from an adult with an advanced solid tumor such as melanoma, head and neck, liver or kidney cancer.

In its sample, this clone was seen once. The V and J genes are TRBV5-6 and TRBJ2-3; D is ambiguous. This CDR3 spans 11 amino acids. Germline V lookup: CDR1 SGHDT, CDR2 YYEEEE. The V end was cut by 4 bases, the J end by 3 bases, with 3 bases between. This CDR3 reads CASSATDTQYF. The CDR3 bases are TGTGCCAGCAGCGCAACAGATACGCAGTATTTT.

CDR3 loop: CASSSLTGGISSYNEQFF. The CDR3 DNA reads TGTGCCAGCAGCTCACTGACGGGAGGGATTAGCTCCTACAATGAGCAGTTCTTC. The gene calls are TRBV7-2 and TRBJ2-1, with TRBD2 matching over 8 bases. J lost 0 bases, V lost 4 bases, and 11 bases had no gene match. The CDR3 runs 18 residues. Germline values: CDR1 SGHTA, CDR2 FQGNSA.

The chain joins TRBV2 to TRBJ1-3; no clear D. This CDR3 is built from 13 residues. Trimming removed 2 bases at V and 1 base at J, with 3 bases between. The germline gives CDR1 SNHLY, CDR2 FYNNEI. The CDR3 region has the DNA TGTGCCAGCAGTGAATTGTCTGGAAACACCATATATTTT. It is translated as CASSELSGNTIYF.

The chain couples TRBV4-2 to TRBJ2-7; the D gene is possibly TRBD2 (6 bases). The CDR3 covers 16 residues. V shed 1 base and J shed 1 base, with 14 bases lying between them. Looked up from germline, CDR1 is LGHNA and CDR2 is YNFKEQ. CDR3 DNA sequence: TGTGCCAGCAGCCAAGCCAGCGGGCTTCAATCCTACGAGCAGTACTTC. This encodes CASSQASGLQSYEQYF.

The rearrangement links TRBV7-9 to TRBJ1-1; the match to TRBD1 covers 7 bases. After removal of 3 bases from V and 3 bases from J, the junction contained 7 bases not matched to a gene. There are 15 residues in the CDR3. Germline CDR1 is SEHNR and CDR2 is FQNEAQ (reference sequence). The CDR3 loop is CASSFTQGKDTEAFF. The CDR3 nucleotides are TGTGCCAGCAGCTTTACACAGGGGAAGGACACTGAAGCTTTCTTT.

The CDR3 DNA follows: TGTGCCTTCCCACCCCTACAGGGGCTTTCCTACAATGAGCAGTTCTTC. This translates into CAFPPLQGLSYNEQFF. The rearrangement links TRBV27 to TRBJ2-1; 7 bases match TRBD1. This CDR3 has 16 residues. The germline CDR1 and CDR2 sequences are MNHEY and SMNVEV (reference sequence). V dropped 11 bases and J dropped 1; count of bases not matched to a gene: 14.

The chain has TRBV5-6 and TRBJ2-3; D is ambiguous. V was clipped by 4 bases and J by 11 bases, with 14 bases between them. Germline V CDR1 and CDR2: SGHDT, YYEEEE. The CDR3 has 12 residues. CDR3 loop: CASSPGLGGQYF. The DNA of the CDR3 is TGTGCCAGCAGCCCTGGGCTGGGTGGGCAGTATTTT.

The CDR3, as DNA: TGTGCCAGCAGCCAAGAGTGGCGGGGGGGCCCCGGGGAGCTGTTTTTT. Its protein is CASSQEWRGGPGELFF. The rearrangement joins TRBV14 to TRBJ2-2; 9 bases are shared with TRBD2. V shed 0 bases and J 6 bases; nucleotides not matched to a gene: 5. CDR3 length: 16 residues. Germline CDR1 SGHDN, CDR2 FVKESK.

The genes are TRBV6-1 and TRBJ2-1, with 7 bases fitting TRBD1. V gave up 10 bases and J gave up 1 base; unmatched junction bases: 4. The CDR3 length is 13 residues. The germline CDR1 and CDR2 sequences are MNHNS and SASEGT. CDR3 nucleotide sequence: TGTGCCATCTCACAGGGGTCCTACAATGAGCAGTTCTTC. Translated, it gives CAISQGSYNEQFF.

The CDR3: CASSQDPPSERGDTGELFF. CDR3 nucleotide sequence: TGCGCCAGCAGCCAAGATCCTCCCAGTGAGCGGGGAGACACCGGGGAGCTGTTTTTT. The V gene is TRBV4-3, the J gene TRBJ2-2, with TRBD2 identical over 7 bases. V lost 0 bases and J lost 3; bases outside the gene matches: 13. The CDR3 length is 19 residues. In germline, CDR1 is LGHNA, CDR2 YSLEER.

The chain combines TRBV27 with TRBJ2-4; D possibly corresponds to TRBD1 (6 bases). CDR1 is MNHEY and CDR2 is SMNVEV in the germline V gene (reference sequence). This CDR3 has 11 amino acids. Deletions cut 8 bases from V and 15 bases from J, with 17 bases between. The CDR3 DNA reads as TGTGCCAGCGGATACAGGGTCGCAGGGTACTTC. It translates to CASGYRVAGYF.

The chain recombines TRBV12-5 with TRBJ1-3; maybe TRBD1 (5 bases). Germline CDR1 and CDR2: LGHNT and FRNRAP. This CDR3 region has 17 residues. Trimming removed 0 bases at V and 0 bases at J, with 12 bases between. CDR3 DNA sequence: TGTGCTAGTGGTTTGGTACTCAGGGCAAGCTCTGGAAACACCATATATTTT. Its translation: CASGLVLRASSGNTIYF.

This clone was observed a handful of times. The CDR3 sequence: CASSAPDGQNTEAFF. DNA for the CDR3: TGTGCCAGTAGTGCCCCCGATGGACAGAACACTGAAGCTTTCTTT. V and J are TRBV19 and TRBJ1-1; D perhaps matches TRBD1 (5 bases). Germline V gene lookup returns CDR1 LNHDA and CDR2 SQIVND (reference sequence). CDR3 length equals 15 residues. V lost 5 bases, J lost 1 base, and 14 bases lay in between.

The rearrangement links TRBV7-6 to TRBJ2-1, with 12 positions matching TRBD2. Germline values: CDR1 SGHVS, CDR2 FNYEAQ. Trimming at V came to 6 bases and at J to 6 bases, leaving 6 bases not matched to a gene. The CDR3 is 15 amino acids. CDR3 protein: CASSSLAGGPNEQFF. The CDR3 DNA follows: TGTGCCAGCAGTTCACTAGCGGGAGGCCCCAATGAGCAGTTCTTC. Drawing the rest from reference TRBV7-6 and TRBJ2-1, the complete variable domain is GAGVSQSPRYKVTKRGQDVALRCDPISGHVSLYWYRQALGQGPEFLTYFNYEAQQDKSGLPNDRFSAERPEGSISTLTIQRTEQRDSAMYRCASSSLAGGPNEQFFGPGTRLTVL.

The chain employs TRBV18 and TRBJ1-2; maybe TRBD1 (5 bases). V lost 8 bases and J lost 2, with 18 bases in between. The germline gives CDR1 KGHSH, CDR2 LQKENI. CDR3 size: 15 residues. The CDR3 loop reads CASTDSAPPNYGYTF. The CDR3 bases are TGTGCCAGCACCGACAGTGCCCCACCAAACTATGGCTACACCTTC.

The rearrangement uses TRBV4-3 and TRBJ2-7; 8 bases agree with TRBD1. V was pared by 1 base and J by 1 base, with 3 bases of the junction left unmatched. Germline CDR1 LGHNA, CDR2 YSLEER. The CDR3 is 15 amino acids. CDR3 sequence: CASSQGTGPSYEQYF. Written as DNA, the CDR3 is TGCGCCAGCAGCCAAGGGACAGGGCCGTCCTACGAGCAGTACTTC.

The J gene is TRBJ1-1, the V gene TRBV6-6; D not resolved. CDR1 and CDR2 from the germline V gene are MNHNY and SVGAGI (reference sequence). The CDR3 runs 11 residues. Trimming left V 4 bases short and J 7 bases short, with 7 bases between. CDR3 in DNA: TGTGCCAGCAGTTCCGGCAGTGAAGCTTTCTTT. Its translation is CASSSGSEAFF.

This chain joins TRBV6-5 and TRBJ1-2; no firm D call. Deletions cut 6 bases from V and 3 bases from J, with 8 bases between. The germline CDR1 and CDR2 sequences are MNHEY and SVGAGI. CDR3 size: 12 residues. DNA for the CDR3: TGTGCCAGCAGAACGACGGACTATGGCTACACCTTC. It is translated as CASRTTDYGYTF.

The J gene is TRBJ1-5, the V gene TRBV27; D remains ambiguous. The V gene's germline CDR1 is MNHEY and CDR2 SMNVEV (reference sequence). V lost 3 bases and J lost 4, with 7 bases in between. CDR3 length equals 13 residues. CDR3 bases: TGTGCCAGCAGTTTTTCGGGGAATCAGCCCCAGCATTTT. Protein sequence: CASSFSGNQPQHF.